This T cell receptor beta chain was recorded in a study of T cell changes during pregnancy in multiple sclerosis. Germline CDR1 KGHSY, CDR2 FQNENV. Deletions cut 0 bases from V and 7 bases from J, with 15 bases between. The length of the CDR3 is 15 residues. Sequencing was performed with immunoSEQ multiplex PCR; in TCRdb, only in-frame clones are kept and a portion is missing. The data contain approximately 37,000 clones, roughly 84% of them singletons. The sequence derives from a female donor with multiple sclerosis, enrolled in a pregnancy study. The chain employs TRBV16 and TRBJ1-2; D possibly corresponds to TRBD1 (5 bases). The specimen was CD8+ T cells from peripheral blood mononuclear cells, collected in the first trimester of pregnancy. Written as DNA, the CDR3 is TGTGCCAGCAGCCAATCAGGCGGGGGAGGCTCTGGCTACACCTTC. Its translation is CASSQSGGGGSGYTF.